This section outlines one T cell receptor (beta chain) sequence together with its context. Antigen: not known. Amplified TCR beta CDR3 regions were obtained using RNA transcripts as template. Investigators did first-round RT-PCR with HTBI primers, then second-round multiplex PCR. In TCRdb, the multiplex PCR reads were re-called with MiXCR into one record per CDR3 protein. The data show about 400,000 distinct CDR3 sequences, approximately 20% seen once. The source of the sample is a study of Graves' ophthalmopathy and Graves' hyperthyroidism. Background on the study: Peripheral blood collection took place at initial diagnosis, before any treatment.

Ophthalmopathy in the donors was of moderate-to-severe activity, with CAS ≥3, NOSPECS ≥4 and duration under 3 months. The study's findings and limits: Most expanded clonotypes in thyroid above 0.001 frequency also showed up in blood.

Sequencing was performed on peripheral blood. The TCR originated in a woman in her late teens or twenties with Graves' ophthalmopathy.

CDR3 DNA: TGTGCCAGCAGCTTCCCTCCAGGGGATGTTGGAGAGACCCAGTACTTC. Translating it yields CASSFPPGDVGETQYF. V is TRBV7-9 and J is TRBJ2-5; D perhaps matches TRBD1 (6 bases). Between the trimmed V and J ends, which lost 3 bases and 4 bases, there was a span of 18 bases. Germline V gene data show CDR1 as SEHNR and CDR2 as FQNEAQ (reference sequence). The CDR3 spans 16 residues.